Below are 8 T cell receptor beta chains sequenced from a single sample in a study of PD-1 blockade in classical Hodgkin lymphoma. Sequenced by immunoSEQ multiplex PCR; TCRdb stores in-frame clones only, minus some. The sample lists 5,000 to 6,000 clones, about 79% occurring once. Patients all relapsed after autologous stem cell transplantation, and there was variation in brentuximab vedotin exposure. Applied to thawed PBMCs, magnetic negative selection was the method used to isolate CD8+ T cells. The sequencing used CD8+ T cells from blood, collected at baseline. The receptors derive from a human donor with classical Hodgkin lymphoma.

The chain has TRBV28 and TRBJ1-1, with D unresolved. V lost 1 base, J lost 1 base, and 10 bases lay in between. Per the germline V gene, CDR1 is MDHEN and CDR2 is SYDVKM. This CDR3 contains 15 residues. CDR3 amino acids: CASSLFMAWNTEAFF. CDR3 DNA sequence: TGTGCCAGCAGTTTATTCATGGCCTGGAACACTGAAGCTTTCTTT.

This clone was picked up a small number of times. The chain links TRBV6-4 to TRBJ2-6; D unclear. The germline V gene has CDR1 MRHNA and CDR2 SNTAGT. Trimming took off 6 bases at V and 2 bases at J, with 11 bases between the two ends. This CDR3 has 15 residues. The CDR3 spells CASREEPAGANVLTF. DNA of the CDR3: TGTGCCAGCAGAGAGGAGCCGGCTGGGGCCAACGTCCTGACTTTC.

This clone was seen only once. The J gene is TRBJ1-1, the V gene TRBV9; TRBD1 aligns across 7 bases. The V gene end was trimmed by 4 bases and the J gene end by 4 bases; junction bases not matched to a gene: 7. Per germline, CDR1 SGDLS and CDR2 YYNGEE. The CDR3 length is 14 residues. Here the CDR3 reads CASSPGGLSTEAFF. The CDR3 coding sequence is TGTGCCAGCAGCCCAGGGGGTTTAAGCACTGAAGCTTTCTTT.

The V gene is TRBV29-1, the J gene TRBJ1-4; tentatively, D is TRBD1 (6 bases). The CDR3 totals 16 residues. Germline V gives CDR1 SQVTM, CDR2 ANQGSEA. V was trimmed by 4 bases and J by 4 bases, leaving 19 bases between them. The CDR3 protein is CSVAGTRGPYNEKLFF. The CDR3 DNA reads TGCAGCGTTGCGGGCACCCGGGGGCCTTATAATGAAAAACTGTTTTTT.

The chain recombines TRBV7-6 with TRBJ2-5; D unresolved. The CDR3 contains 21 residues. The V end lost 2 bases, the J end lost 0 bases, and 28 bases lay between the germline ends. The germline CDR1 and CDR2 sequences are SGHVS and FNYEAQ. Here the CDR3 DNA reads TGTGCCAGCAGCTTATACCCTCGGGCACCCTCGGGCCGGGCGCACCAAGAGACCCAGTACTTC. Its translation is CASSLYPRAPSGRAHQETQYF. The variable domain in full, with the rest retrieved from reference TRBV7-6 and TRBJ2-5, is GAGVSQSPRYKVTKRGQDVALRCDPISGHVSLYWYRQALGQGPEFLTYFNYEAQQDKSGLPNDRFSAERPEGSISTLTIQRTEQRDSAMYRCASSLYPRAPSGRAHQETQYFGPGTRLLVL.

The chain employs TRBV18 and TRBJ2-3; 11 bases match TRBD1. CDR1 and CDR2 from the germline V gene are KGHSH and LQKENI. Trimming took 6 bases from V and 5 from J; bases not matched to a gene: 4. The CDR3 is 14 amino acids. CDR3 DNA sequence: TGTGCCAGCTCCCGGACAGGGGGCAAAGATACGCAGTATTTT. It codes for CASSRTGGKDTQYF.

The chain links TRBV15 to TRBJ2-2; D uncertain. CDR1 is LNHNV, CDR2 YYDKDF, per germline (reference sequence). This CDR3 spans 15 amino acids. The V end lost 2 bases, the J end lost 2 bases, and 9 bases lay between the germline ends. The CDR3 nucleotides are TGTGCCACCAGCAGAAGACACGCTAACACCGGGGAGCTGTTTTTT. Protein product: CATSRRHANTGELFF.

This chain uses TRBV19 with TRBJ2-1; 9 bases map to TRBD1. The CDR3 is 17 residues long. From germline, CDR1 is LNHDA and CDR2 SQIVND (reference sequence). Trimming at V came to 3 bases and at J to 8 bases, leaving 14 bases not matched to a gene. CDR3 region: CASSMAPLDRGVHEQFF. The CDR3 coding sequence is TGTGCCAGTAGTATGGCCCCCTTGGACAGGGGAGTTCATGAGCAGTTCTTC.